This TCR beta chain appears in the sequencing data of a study of blood T cell repertoires in COVID-19. Study as a whole: COVID-19 samples, acute and convalescent, were from the United States, Italy and Spain.

CDR3 length: 15 residues. Per the germline V gene, CDR1 is LGHNA and CDR2 is YSLEER. V lost 2 bases to trimming and J lost 0 bases; unmatched junction nucleotides: 2. This clone was seen only once. Clones were sequenced by immunoSEQ multiplex PCR, and TCRdb holds only the in-frame ones, with some missing. The data show approximately 83,000 clones, 88% seen once. Source material: peripheral blood. The TCR sequence derives from a man aged 70 or older with acute or convalescent COVID-19. The chain is built from TRBV4-3 and TRBJ2-7; 9 bases are a match to TRBD1. CDR3 nucleotides: TGCGCCAGCAGCCAAACAGGGGGCGACTCCTACGAGCAGTACTTC. Translating gives CASSQTGGDSYEQYF.